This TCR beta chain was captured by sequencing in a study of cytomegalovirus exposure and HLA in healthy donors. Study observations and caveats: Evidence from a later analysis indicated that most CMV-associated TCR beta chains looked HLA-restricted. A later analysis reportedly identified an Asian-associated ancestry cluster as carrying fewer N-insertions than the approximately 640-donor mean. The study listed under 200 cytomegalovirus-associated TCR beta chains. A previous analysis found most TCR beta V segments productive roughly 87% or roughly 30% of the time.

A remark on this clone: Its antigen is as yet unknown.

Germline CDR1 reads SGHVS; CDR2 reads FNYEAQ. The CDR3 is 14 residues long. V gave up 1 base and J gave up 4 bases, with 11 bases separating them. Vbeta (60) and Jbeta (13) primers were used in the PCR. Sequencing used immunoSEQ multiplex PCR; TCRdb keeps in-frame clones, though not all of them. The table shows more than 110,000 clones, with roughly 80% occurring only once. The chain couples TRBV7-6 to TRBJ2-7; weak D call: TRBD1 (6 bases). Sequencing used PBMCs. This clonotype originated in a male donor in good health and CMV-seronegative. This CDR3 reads CASSLEGHSYEQYF. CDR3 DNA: TGTGCCAGCAGCTTAGAGGGACACTCGTACGAGCAGTACTTC. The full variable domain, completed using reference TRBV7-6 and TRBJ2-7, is GAGVSQSPRYKVTKRGQDVALRCDPISGHVSLYWYRQALGQGPEFLTYFNYEAQQDKSGLPNDRFSAERPEGSISTLTIQRTEQRDSAMYRCASSLEGHSYEQYFGPGTRLTVT.